This TCR beta chain emerged from a study of T-cell memory formation after mild COVID-19. Regarding the study as a whole: Mainly CM and EM harbored the contracting CD4+ clones; mainly EMRA harbored the CD8+ ones. A second wave of clones peaked on day 37, and their SARS-CoV-2 specificity went unconfirmed.

Germline CDR1 is SGHTA and CDR2 is FQGTGA. The CDR3 is 13 residues long. Trimming cost V 5 bases and J 2 bases, with 8 bases left between them. TCRdb reprocessed the 5' RACE reads with MiXCR, giving one entry per CDR3 protein. The table has roughly 350,000 distinct CDR3 sequences, about 21% seen once; the top ten hold under 15%. As concerns this clonotype: Its antigen is currently unknown.

This TCR derives from an adult woman who had mild COVID-19 (a few samples of this study predate the infection). Cell type and time point are not known. J is TRBJ2-3 and V is TRBV7-3, with D possibly matching TRBD2 (5 bases). The sample was PBMCs or a T cell subset sorted from them (not recorded which). CDR3 protein: CASSRTPTDTQYF. The DNA of the CDR3 is TGTGCCAGCAGCAGGACTCCCACAGATACGCAGTATTTT.